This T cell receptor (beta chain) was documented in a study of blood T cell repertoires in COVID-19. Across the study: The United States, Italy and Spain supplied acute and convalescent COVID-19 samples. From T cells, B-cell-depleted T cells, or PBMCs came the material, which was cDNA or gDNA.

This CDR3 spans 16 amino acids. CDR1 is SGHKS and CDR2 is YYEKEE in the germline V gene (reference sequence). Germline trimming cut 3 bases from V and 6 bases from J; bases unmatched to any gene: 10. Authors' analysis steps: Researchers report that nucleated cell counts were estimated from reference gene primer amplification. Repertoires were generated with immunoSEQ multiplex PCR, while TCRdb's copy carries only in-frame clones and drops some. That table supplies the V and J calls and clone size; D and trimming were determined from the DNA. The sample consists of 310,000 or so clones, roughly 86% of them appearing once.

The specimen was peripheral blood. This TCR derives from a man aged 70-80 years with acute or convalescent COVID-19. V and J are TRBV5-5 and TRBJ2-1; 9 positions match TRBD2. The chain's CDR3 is CASSSLAGGLFNEQFF. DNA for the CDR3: TGTGCCAGCAGCTCTCTCGCGGGGGGGCTCTTCAATGAGCAGTTCTTC.